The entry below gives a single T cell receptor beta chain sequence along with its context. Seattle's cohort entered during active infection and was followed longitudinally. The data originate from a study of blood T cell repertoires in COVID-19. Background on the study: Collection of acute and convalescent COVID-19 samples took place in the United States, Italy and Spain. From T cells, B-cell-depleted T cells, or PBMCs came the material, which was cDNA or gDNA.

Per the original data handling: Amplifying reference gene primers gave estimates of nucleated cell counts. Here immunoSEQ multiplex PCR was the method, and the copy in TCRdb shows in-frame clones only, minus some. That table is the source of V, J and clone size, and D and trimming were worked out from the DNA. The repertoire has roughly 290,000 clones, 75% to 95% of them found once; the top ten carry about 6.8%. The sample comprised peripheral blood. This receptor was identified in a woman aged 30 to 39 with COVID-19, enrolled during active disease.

The chain's CDR3 is CASASAQGFSGNTIYF. The CDR3 DNA reads as TGTGCCAGCGCGAGCGCTCAGGGGTTCTCTGGAAACACCATATATTTT. V usage is TRBV18 and J usage is TRBJ1-3; possibly TRBD1 for D (6 bases). This CDR3 has 16 residues. V lost 8 bases, J lost 0 bases, and 17 bases lay in between. Germline-derived CDR1 and CDR2 are KGHSH and LQKENI.